These 20 T cell receptor beta chains were all obtained from the same sample, sequenced in a study of shared clonotypes between healthy human individuals. Repertoires were generated with immunoSEQ multiplex PCR, while TCRdb's copy carries only in-frame clones and drops some. The sample holds roughly 2.5 million clones; over 85% are singletons and the top ten take over 0.12%. The specimen sequenced was naive CD4+ T cells sorted from blood. Subset meaning: CD45RA+ positively selected. These receptors came from a man aged 18 to 29 in good health.

V usage is TRBV6-5 and J usage is TRBJ2-5; D may be TRBD1 (5 bases). This CDR3 is 14 amino acids long. The V and J ends lost 2 bases and 4 bases respectively, with 11 bases between them. Germline CDR1 is MNHEY and CDR2 is SVGAGI. CDR3 DNA: TGTGCCAGCAGTTACGTTCGAAGGGGAGAGACCCAGTACTTC. Translation: CASSYVRRGETQYF.

This chain connects TRBV10-1 to TRBJ2-1; the match to TRBD2 covers 12 bases. The CDR3 extends over 15 amino acids. The germline V gene encodes CDR1 WNHNN and CDR2 SYGVQD (reference sequence). Trimming cost V 3 bases and J 10 bases; bases outside gene matches: 7. In DNA, the CDR3 is TGCGCCAGCAGTGATGGACTAGCGGGAAAAGACGAGCAGTTCTTC. Protein product: CASSDGLAGKDEQFF.

The CDR3 DNA follows: TGTGCCAGCAGCAAAGATGGCGCCTGGCTAATGAATTCACCCCTCCACTTT. It yields the protein CASSKDGAWLMNSPLHF. V and J are TRBV21-1 and TRBJ1-6. TRBV21-1 constitutes a pseudogene. The CDR3 sequence is 17 residues long.

The CDR3 spells CAISEAGHEQYF. The CDR3 bases are TGTGCCATCAGTGAGGCAGGGCACGAGCAGTACTTC. The rearrangement links TRBV10-3 to TRBJ2-5; D is perhaps TRBD1 (5 bases). The DNA matches TRBJ2-7 better at its end, which makes the J call doubtful. The length of the CDR3 is 12 residues. The germline V gene has CDR1 ENHRY and CDR2 SYGVKD.

The rearrangement uses TRBV11-2 and TRBJ2-7; 8 bases line up with TRBD1. Germline CDR1 is SGHAT and CDR2 is FQNNGV. This CDR3 spans 12 amino acids. V shed 9 bases and J 3 bases; nucleotides not matched to a gene: 4. The CDR3 bases are TGTGCCAGTCCGGGACAGGACTACGAGCAGTACTTC. Its protein product is CASPGQDYEQYF.

This chain uses TRBV10-3 with TRBJ2-7, with D possibly TRBD2 on 6 matching bases. This CDR3 region has 14 residues. Germline V gene lookup returns CDR1 ENHRY and CDR2 SYGVKD. Trimming removed 6 bases at V and 2 bases at J, with 14 bases between. CDR3 nucleotide sequence: TGTGCCATCAGACGGGACGGACTAACCTACGAGCAGTACTTC. Translation gives CAIRRDGLTYEQYF.

Note on this clone: The same CDR3 arises from other DNA sequences in this sample as well. This sequence joins TRBV7-9 and TRBJ2-5, with 7 bases matching TRBD1. With 1 base clipped from V and 4 bases from J, the junction kept 3 bases outside the gene matches. The CDR3 consists of 14 residues. From germline, CDR1 is SEHNR and CDR2 FQNEAQ (reference sequence). The CDR3, as DNA: TGTGCCAGCAGCTTAGTTTCAGGGGGAGAGACCCAGTACTTC. Its translation is CASSLVSGGETQYF.

The genes are TRBV6-1 and TRBJ2-7; D possibly matches TRBD1 or TRBD2 (5 bases each). V lost 8 bases and J lost 6, with 17 bases in between. The germline gives CDR1 MNHNS, CDR2 SASEGT. The CDR3 consists of 13 residues. This chain's CDR3 is CASGLGRSLEQYF. In DNA form, the CDR3 reads TGTGCCAGCGGTTTGGGACGCTCCCTCGAGCAGTACTTC.

A remark on this clone: Additional DNA sequences in this sample encode the identical CDR3. The chain uses TRBV20-1 and TRBJ2-5; D remains ambiguous. V was shortened by 6 bases and J by 5 bases, with 7 bases between the two germline ends. The CDR3 has 10 amino acids. CDR1 DFQATT and CDR2 SNEGSKA come from the germline V gene (reference sequence). The CDR3, as DNA: TGCAGTGCGTCCGGGGAGACCCAGTACTTC. It specifies CSASGETQYF.

The chain's CDR3 is CASSSDIAGELFF. CDR3 in DNA: TGTGCCAGCAGTTCTGACATCGCCGGGGAGCTGTTTTTT. V is TRBV5-4 and J is TRBJ2-2; D ambiguous. Germline values: CDR1 SGHNT, CDR2 YYREEE (reference sequence). The CDR3 is 13 residues long. The germline V and J ends were trimmed by 5 bases and 6 bases, with 11 bases remaining between them.

The rearrangement uses TRBV9 and TRBJ2-3, with D perhaps matching TRBD1 (5 bases). Germline assignment: CDR1 SGDLS and CDR2 YYNGEE. The V end lost 3 bases, the J end lost 6 bases, and 11 bases lay between the germline ends. CDR3 length: 13 amino acids. CDR3 coding DNA: TGTGCCAGCAGCGGACCCAAGGGGGATACGCAGTATTTT. Translated: CASSGPKGDTQYF.

The chain couples TRBV2 to TRBJ1-2, with D possibly being TRBD1 (6 bases). Germline lookup yields CDR1 SNHLY and CDR2 FYNNEI. Trimming removed 7 bases from V and 4 bases from J, with 13 bases in between. CDR3 length: 13 residues. In nucleotides, the CDR3 is TGTGCCAGCACCCTGACAGGCATCTATGGCTACACCTTC. The encoded protein is CASTLTGIYGYTF.

The rearrangement uses TRBV6-5 and TRBJ2-2; the match to TRBD1 covers 8 bases. The CDR3 is 14 residues long. With 6 bases clipped from V and 1 base from J, the junction kept 1 base outside the gene matches. Germline V gene lookup returns CDR1 MNHEY and CDR2 SVGAGI. CDR3 protein: CASRDRVNTGELFF. The CDR3 bases are TGTGCCAGCAGGGACAGGGTGAACACCGGGGAGCTGTTTTTT.

The chain uses TRBV7-2 and TRBJ1-4; D is undetermined. The CDR3 covers 15 residues. CDR1 is SGHTA and CDR2 is FQGNSA in the germline V gene. Trimming shortened V by 3 bases and J by 0 bases, and 8 bases separated the two germline ends. The CDR3 nucleotides are TGTGCCAGCAGCTTTGCCTCAGCAACTAATGAAAAACTGTTTTTT. Translated: CASSFASATNEKLFF.

This chain connects TRBV7-2 to TRBJ2-1, with 7 nucleotides matching TRBD2. The CDR3 loop spans 17 amino acids. V shed 5 bases and J 0 bases; nucleotides not matched to a gene: 10. Germline values: CDR1 SGHTA, CDR2 FQGNSA. In nucleotides, the CDR3 is TGTGCCAGCAGCCGATGGACTAGTTCCGCCTCCTACAATGAGCAGTTCTTC. This codes for CASSRWTSSASYNEQFF.

The genes are TRBV2 and TRBJ2-3, with TRBD1 matching 11 bases. The germline V gene encodes CDR1 SNHLY and CDR2 FYNNEI. The length of the CDR3 is 16 residues. J gave up 2 bases and V 4 bases, and 5 bases lay outside the gene matches. The CDR3 nucleotides are TGTGCCAGCAGTGGAAGGACAGGGGGCGCCACAGATACGCAGTATTTT. The encoded protein is CASSGRTGGATDTQYF.

This clone was found once. The sample contains more than one DNA sequence encoding this CDR3. The chain uses TRBV5-1 and TRBJ2-7; tentative D call: TRBD2 (6 bases). Trimming pared 2 bases from V and 3 bases from J, leaving 9 bases between. Germline-derived CDR1 and CDR2 are SGHRS and YFSETQ. The length of the CDR3 is 13 residues. This chain's CDR3 is CASSFGGVYEQYF. CDR3 in DNA: TGCGCCAGCAGCTTTGGAGGGGTCTACGAGCAGTACTTC.

CDR3 nucleotide sequence: TGTGCCTGGAGTCGACGCACCTCTGGAAACACCATATATTTT. This translates into CAWSRRTSGNTIYF. V gene TRBV30 combines with J gene TRBJ1-3; unclear D gene. Deletions cut 2 bases from V and 0 bases from J, with 8 bases between. The CDR3 totals 14 residues. Germline values: CDR1 GTSNPN, CDR2 SVGIG (reference sequence).

This clone occurred once. The chain combines TRBV19 with TRBJ2-5, with no clear D. The V gene's germline CDR1 is LNHDA and CDR2 SQIVND (reference sequence). This CDR3 contains 10 residues. V lost 8 bases to trimming and J lost 5 bases, with 6 bases between them. CDR3 protein: CASGWETQYF. CDR3 nucleotide sequence: TGTGCCAGTGGCTGGGAGACCCAGTACTTC.

This sequence joins TRBV19 and TRBJ2-2; D gene uncertain. This CDR3 comprises 14 residues. Trimming took 0 bases from V and 6 from J, leaving 8 bases between them. Germline V gene sequence: CDR1 LNHDA, CDR2 SQIVND (reference sequence). The CDR3 loop is CASSIDRAAGELFF. CDR3 DNA: TGTGCCAGTAGTATAGATCGGGCAGCCGGGGAGCTGTTTTTT. The full variable domain, rest sourced from reference TRBV19 and TRBJ2-2, is DGGITQSPKYLFRKEGQNVTLSCEQNLNHDAMYWYRQDPGQGLRLIYYSQIVNDFQKGDIAEGYSVSREKKESFPLTVTSAQKNPTAFYLCASSIDRAAGELFFGEGSRLTVL.